Listed here are 32 T cell receptor beta chains from one sample, sequenced in a study of shared clonotypes between healthy human individuals. The method was immunoSEQ multiplex PCR; TCRdb's version includes in-frame clones alone and lacks a portion of them. The sample records 2 million to 2.5 million clones, roughly 93% being singletons. Sequences were obtained from naive CD4+ T cells from PBMCs. Described subset: CD45RA+ positively selected. Source of these receptors: a young man in good health. Some clones in this sample may be carry-over from other donors' samples.

The J gene is TRBJ2-2, the V gene TRBV6-1; D is possibly TRBD1 (7 bases). V shed 5 bases and J shed 2 bases, with 12 bases lying between them. Germline CDR1 MNHNS, CDR2 SASEGT. The CDR3 contains 15 residues. The CDR3 coding sequence is TGTGCCAGCAGTATGCGGGACAGAAACACCGGGGAGCTGTTTTTT. This gives the protein CASSMRDRNTGELFF.

Turning to this clone: The sample has other DNA sequences that encode this CDR3 too. This chain links TRBV5-1 with TRBJ2-1; 11 bases are a match to TRBD2. The CDR3 extends over 15 amino acids. CDR1 and CDR2 (germline): SGHRS, YFSETQ. The trim removed 2 bases at V and 7 bases at J, leaving 5 bases unmatched. CDR3 nucleotides: TGCGCCAGCAGCTTCTTAGCGGGAGGGCCTAATGAGCAGTTCTTC. Protein: CASSFLAGGPNEQFF.

In DNA, the CDR3 is TGTGCCAGTAGTATAAGGGCCTCTGGAAACACCATATATTTT. Protein product: CASSIRASGNTIYF. The rearrangement links TRBV19 to TRBJ1-3; D is unresolved. The CDR3 spans 14 residues. With 2 bases removed from V and 0 bases from J, the gap between germline ends came to 5 bases. Germline lookup yields CDR1 LNHDA and CDR2 SQIVND (reference sequence). The complete variable domain, with remaining parts taken from reference TRBV19 and TRBJ1-3, reads DGGITQSPKYLFRKEGQNVTLSCEQNLNHDAMYWYRQDPGQGLRLIYYSQIVNDFQKGDIAEGYSVSREKKESFPLTVTSAQKNPTAFYLCASSIRASGNTIYFGEGSWLTVV.

The genes are TRBV11-2 and TRBJ2-3; tentatively, D is TRBD2 (5 bases). The CDR3 totals 14 residues. The ends were cut back, 4 bases at V and 4 bases at J, with 12 bases in the middle. Germline CDR1 and CDR2: SGHAT and FQNNGV. As DNA, the CDR3 is TGTGCCAGCAGCTGGGGAGAGGGTGCAGATACGCAGTATTTT. Translating it yields CASSWGEGADTQYF.

The rearrangement links TRBV2 to TRBJ1-2, with D perhaps matching TRBD1 (6 bases). With 7 bases removed from V and 4 bases from J, the gap between germline ends came to 13 bases. The CDR3 covers 13 residues. Germline V gene lookup returns CDR1 SNHLY and CDR2 FYNNEI. The CDR3 DNA sequence: TGTGCCAGCAATAGACAGGCTTCCTATGGCTACACCTTC. This encodes CASNRQASYGYTF.

This chain links TRBV5-1 with TRBJ1-2; D is undetermined. Per germline, CDR1 SGHRS and CDR2 YFSETQ. The germline V and J ends were trimmed by 0 bases and 8 bases, with 11 bases remaining between them. The CDR3 is 13 amino acids. The CDR3 DNA follows: TGCGCCAGCAGCTTGGAACCCAGCCTGGGCTACACCTTC. Its protein product is CASSLEPSLGYTF.

This chain uses TRBV6-6 with TRBJ2-7; the D gene is possibly TRBD2 (6 bases). Germline V CDR1 and CDR2: MNHNY, SVGAGI (reference sequence). CDR3 size: 15 residues. V was shortened by 0 bases and J by 2 bases, with 11 bases between the two germline ends. The CDR3 bases are TGTGCCAGCAGTTACTCAAGGGGACTTCCCTACGAGCAGTACTTC. Translating it yields CASSYSRGLPYEQYF.

The V and J genes are TRBV27 and TRBJ1-5, with 8 positions matching TRBD1. Germline CDR1 and CDR2: MNHEY and SMNVEV (reference sequence). Trimming at V came to 5 bases and at J to 9 bases, leaving 18 bases not matched to a gene. The CDR3 consists of 17 residues. Written as DNA, the CDR3 is TGTGCCAGCAGTCCTGCAGGGGGCCGGGGTCTAGTTTGGCCCCAGCATTTT. Encoded protein: CASSPAGGRGLVWPQHF.

The chain recombines TRBV29-1 with TRBJ2-1; possible D gene TRBD2, 6 bases. The CDR3 loop spans 13 amino acids. From germline, CDR1 is SQVTM and CDR2 ANQGSEA. The V and J ends lost 5 bases and 7 bases respectively, with 15 bases between them. The CDR3 loop is CSVNSGPGNEQFF. In nucleotides, the CDR3 is TGCAGCGTTAATAGCGGCCCAGGGAATGAGCAGTTCTTC.

The chain employs TRBV9 and TRBJ2-4; D is possibly TRBD1 (5 bases). Germline-derived CDR1 and CDR2 are SGDLS and YYNGEE. This CDR3 spans 15 amino acids. V lost 1 base, J lost 8 bases, and 16 bases lay in between. DNA for the CDR3: TGTGCCAGCAGCGTAAGTCTGCAGGGATGGGACATTCAGTACTTC. This sequence encodes CASSVSLQGWDIQYF.

Note on this clone: This sample includes further DNA sequences coding for the same CDR3. This rearrangement joins TRBV7-2 to TRBJ2-5; D unclear. Trimming removed 1 base from V and 1 base from J, with 4 bases in between. CDR1 SGHTA and CDR2 FQGNSA come from the germline V gene. This CDR3 spans 13 amino acids. The CDR3 region is CASSLEGQETQYF. DNA of the CDR3: TGTGCCAGCAGCTTAGAGGGCCAAGAGACCCAGTACTTC.

The V and J genes are TRBV11-2 and TRBJ2-5, with D tentatively TRBD2 (6 bases). The CDR3 sequence is 16 residues long. Trimming cost V 1 base and J 5 bases, with 17 bases left between them. Germline V gene lookup returns CDR1 SGHAT and CDR2 FQNNGV. The CDR3 is CASSLGLARMMETQYF. CDR3 DNA: TGTGCCAGCAGCTTAGGTCTAGCGAGAATGATGGAGACCCAGTACTTC.

The chain employs TRBV6-5 and TRBJ2-7; D gene unclear. The CDR3 is 14 amino acids. Germline assignment: CDR1 MNHEY and CDR2 SVGAGI. Trimming removed 6 bases from V and 3 bases from J, with 15 bases in between. The CDR3 sequence is CASRITRAGYEQYF. Here the CDR3 DNA reads TGTGCCAGCAGGATAACTCGGGCCGGCTACGAGCAGTACTTC.

This chain joins TRBV11-2 and TRBJ2-5; 7 nucleotides match TRBD1. The germline V gene has CDR1 SGHAT and CDR2 FQNNGV. This CDR3 spans 15 amino acids. Losses at the gene ends were 5 bases for V and 0 bases for J; bases not matched to a gene: 6. This CDR3 is CASSRTGANQETQYF. The CDR3 bases are TGTGCCAGCAGCCGCACAGGGGCCAACCAAGAGACCCAGTACTTC. The variable domain in full, with the rest retrieved from reference TRBV11-2 and TRBJ2-5, is EAGVAQSPRYKIIEKRQSVAFWCNPISGHATLYWYQQILGQGPKLLIQFQNNGVVDDSQLPKDRFSAERLKGVDSTLKIQPAKLEDSAVYLCASSRTGANQETQYFGPGTRLLVL.

The chain couples TRBV27 to TRBJ2-1; no reliable D call. The CDR3 totals 17 residues. Trimming cost V 2 bases and J 2 bases, with 16 bases left between them. CDR1 is MNHEY, CDR2 SMNVEV, per germline (reference sequence). The CDR3 spells CASSLLGIGRTYNEQFF. The DNA of the CDR3 is TGTGCCAGCAGTTTACTAGGTATCGGACGGACCTACAATGAGCAGTTCTTC.

The V and J genes are TRBV30 and TRBJ2-5, with D unclear. V lost 5 bases and J 5 bases, leaving 15 bases between the germline ends. Germline loops: CDR1 GTSNPN, CDR2 SVGIG (reference sequence). The CDR3 is made up of 13 amino acids. CDR3 DNA: TGTGCCTGGCTGAAGGCCCTGGGGGAGACCCAGTACTTC. This sequence encodes CAWLKALGETQYF. Filled out from reference TRBV30 and TRBJ2-5, the complete variable domain reads SQTIHQWPATLVQPVGSPLSLECTVEGTSNPNLYWYRQAAGRGLQLLFYSVGIGQISSEVPQNLSASRPQDRQFILSSKKLLLSDSGFYLCAWLKALGETQYFGPGTRLLVL.

The rearrangement uses TRBV7-6 and TRBJ2-2; TRBD1 matches 7 bases. The CDR3 runs to 16 residues. The germline V gene encodes CDR1 SGHVS and CDR2 FNYEAQ. Unmatched junction bases numbered 5, after V lost 3 bases and J lost 1 base. The CDR3 coding sequence is TGTGCCAGCAGCTTTCAAAACAGGGGGAACACCGGGGAGCTGTTTTTT. Amino acids: CASSFQNRGNTGELFF.

This rearrangement joins TRBV7-7 to TRBJ2-7; D is uncertain. V was cut by 5 bases and J by 0 bases, with 8 bases left in between. This CDR3 has 13 residues. Germline lookup yields CDR1 SSHAT and CDR2 FNYEAQ (reference sequence). The CDR3 reads CASSLGPSYEQYF. The DNA for the CDR3 is TGTGCCAGCAGCCTTGGACCCTCCTACGAGCAGTACTTC.

In the case of this clone: Additional DNA sequences in this sample encode the identical CDR3. CDR3 sequence: CSVGQNTEAFF. The CDR3 DNA is TGCAGCGTTGGACAAAACACTGAAGCTTTCTTT. The chain carries TRBV29-1 and TRBJ1-1; no firm D call. This CDR3 is 11 amino acids long. Germline V gene data show CDR1 as SQVTM and CDR2 as ANQGSEA. Trimming took 4 bases from V and 2 from J, leaving 5 bases between them. Full variable domain (outside the CDR3, taken from reference TRBV29-1 and TRBJ1-1): SAVISQKPSRDICQRGTSLTIQCQVDSQVTMMFWYRQQPGQSLTLIATANQGSEATYESGFVIDKFPISRPNLTFSTLTVSNMSPEDSSIYLCSVGQNTEAFFGQGTRLTVV.

This clone occurred once. V is TRBV5-4 and J is TRBJ2-1, with D possibly being TRBD2 (6 bases). CDR1 and CDR2 from the germline V gene are SGHNT and YYREEE (reference sequence). The length of the CDR3 is 16 residues. V was shortened by 6 bases and J by 10 bases, with 26 bases between the two germline ends. The chain's CDR3 is CASTQRRGGGPGEQFF. DNA for the CDR3: TGTGCCAGCACCCAACGACGGGGCGGAGGGCCGGGGGAGCAGTTCTTC. The full variable domain, rest sourced from reference TRBV5-4 and TRBJ2-1, is ETGVTQSPTHLIKTRGQQVTLRCSSQSGHNTVSWYQQALGQGPQFIFQYYREEENGRGNFPPRFSGLQFPNYSSELNVNALELDDSALYLCASTQRRGGGPGEQFFGPGTRLTVL.

The rearrangement joins TRBV6-5 to TRBJ1-1; 7 positions agree with TRBD1. The V gene's germline CDR1 is MNHEY and CDR2 SVGAGI. The V segment lost 1 base and the J segment 8 bases; nucleotides outside the gene matches: 7. This CDR3 has 14 amino acids. As DNA, the CDR3 is TGTGCCAGCAGTTACTGGACAGGCGAGACGGAAGCTTTCTTT. It specifies CASSYWTGETEAFF.

V and J are TRBV19 and TRBJ2-3; D may correspond to TRBD1 or TRBD2 (5 bases each). Per germline, CDR1 LNHDA and CDR2 SQIVND (reference sequence). Deletions cut 10 bases from V and 5 bases from J, with 13 bases between. This CDR3 spans 12 amino acids. CDR3 region: CATRDRGDTQYF. In DNA form, the CDR3 reads TGTGCCACTCGGGACCGAGGAGATACGCAGTATTTT.

In its sample, this clone was seen once. CDR3 coding DNA: TGTGCCAGCAGCTTCCTGACGGCTAGCGGGAGGGGTGAGCAGTTCTTC. It translates to CASSFLTASGRGEQFF. The chain has TRBV7-2 and TRBJ2-1; 12 bases line up with TRBD2. The junction had 9 bases not matched to a gene; V was cut back by 3 bases and J by 9 bases. In germline, CDR1 is SGHTA, CDR2 FQGNSA. The CDR3 length is 16 residues.

This sequence joins TRBV7-9 and TRBJ1-2, with 7 nucleotides matching TRBD1. CDR3 size: 15 residues. Germline V gives CDR1 SEHNR, CDR2 FQNEAQ (reference sequence). V dropped 4 bases and J dropped 4; count of bases not matched to a gene: 9. The CDR3 bases are TGTGCCAGCAGCTCGCCCCGGGGACAGAGCTATGGCTACACCTTC. Protein product: CASSSPRGQSYGYTF. The whole variable domain, remainder taken from reference TRBV7-9 and TRBJ1-2, is DTGVSQNPRHKITKRGQNVTFRCDPISEHNRLYWYRQTLGQGPEFLTYFQNEAQLEKSRLLSDRFSAERPKGSFSTLEIQRTEQGDSAMYLCASSSPRGQSYGYTFGSGTRLTVV.

Only one count was recorded for this clone. The genes are TRBV19 and TRBJ1-4, with D hard to call. The V gene lost 4 bases and the J gene lost 4 bases, with 16 bases spanning the gap. This CDR3 has 16 amino acids. Germline V gives CDR1 LNHDA, CDR2 SQIVND (reference sequence). CDR3 sequence reads: CASSRGPGADNEKLFF. The CDR3 DNA is TGTGCCAGTAGTAGGGGTCCGGGCGCTGATAATGAAAAACTGTTTTTT.

This clone has just one count. The V and J genes are TRBV9 and TRBJ2-2; D is possibly TRBD2 (5 bases). Germline V gene data show CDR1 as SGDLS and CDR2 as YYNGEE. CDR3 length equals 17 residues. V was pared by 0 bases and J by 1 base, with 13 bases between. The CDR3 DNA reads as TGTGCCAGCAGCGTAGTCCCCAGCGGAGGGAACACCGGGGAGCTGTTTTTT. It translates to CASSVVPSGGNTGELFF.

This CDR3 is CASSYSLGWELFF. Here the CDR3 DNA reads TGTGCCAGCAGTTACTCCCTAGGGTGGGAGCTGTTTTTT. The V and J genes are TRBV6-6 and TRBJ2-2; D gene uncertain. The CDR3 has 13 residues. The V gene lost 0 bases and the J gene lost 9 bases, with 8 bases spanning the gap. Germline assignment: CDR1 MNHNY and CDR2 SVGAGI (reference sequence).

The genes are TRBV4-1 and TRBJ2-3; no definite D call. Trimming took off 6 bases at V and 0 bases at J, with 7 bases between the two ends. CDR1 and CDR2 from the germline V gene are MGHRA and YSYEKL. The CDR3 length is 13 residues. The CDR3 nucleotides read TGCGCCAGCAGGATGACTAGCACAGATACGCAGTATTTT. Amino acid sequence: CASRMTSTDTQYF.

This clone occurred once. The V gene is TRBV7-9, the J gene TRBJ2-1; no clear D gene. CDR1 SEHNR and CDR2 FQNEAQ come from the germline V gene (reference sequence). The CDR3 has 12 residues. The V end was cut by 5 bases, the J end by 7 bases, with 9 bases between. This chain's CDR3 is CASSPPSNEQFF. CDR3 nucleotides: TGTGCCAGCAGCCCTCCATCAAATGAGCAGTTCTTC.

This chain connects TRBV5-1 to TRBJ1-6; 7 positions match TRBD1. CDR3 length: 16 residues. V was pared by 0 bases and J by 9 bases, with 9 bases of the junction left unmatched. From germline, CDR1 is SGHRS and CDR2 YFSETQ. This CDR3 is CASSLEGDPGGSPLHF. CDR3 DNA sequence: TGCGCCAGCAGCTTGGAGGGGGACCCAGGGGGTTCACCCCTCCACTTT.

On this clone: Other DNA sequences from this sample encode an identical CDR3 as well. This chain's CDR3 is CASSLGNTEAFF. CDR3 DNA: TGTGCCAGCAGTTTGGGTAACACTGAAGCTTTCTTT. The chain links TRBV28 to TRBJ1-1; D not resolved. V shed 3 bases and J shed 2 bases, with 4 bases lying between them. The CDR3 covers 12 residues. Germline V CDR1 and CDR2: MDHEN, SYDVKM.

This clone came up a few times. This chain joins TRBV10-3 and TRBJ1-1, with TRBD1 matching 8 bases. The germline V gene has CDR1 ENHRY and CDR2 SYGVKD. The trim removed 10 bases at V and 3 bases at J, leaving 10 bases unmatched. The CDR3 totals 14 residues. The CDR3 here is CATGGTGGDTEAFF. The CDR3 DNA sequence: TGTGCCACTGGGGGGACAGGAGGGGACACTGAAGCTTTCTTT.